This entry features one T cell receptor beta chain sequence. The data belong to a study of blood T cells in healthy people across ages. The use of a sample-barcoded 5' primer and a J-beta primer mix characterized a second PCR of roughly 7 to 11 cycles. TCRdb used MiXCR to reprocess the 5' RACE reads, holding one entry per CDR3 protein. The table has fewer than 2,000,000 distinct CDR3 sequences, approximately 40% seen once. The germline V gene has CDR1 MNHEY and CDR2 SVGAGI. The CDR3 contains 14 residues. Sequenced input: blood. This chain connects TRBV6-5 to TRBJ2-4, with D hard to call. TRBJ2-7 matches the DNA end more closely, so the J call is doubtful. The sequence was obtained from a human donor in good health. Here the CDR3 DNA reads TGTGCCAGCAGTCCCCAAACTAACGCTTACGAGCAGTACTTC. Translation: CASSPQTNAYEQYF.